This T cell receptor (beta chain) was recovered during a study of T cell changes during pregnancy in multiple sclerosis (dated by TCRdb to 2018 to 2020). Notes on the research overall: In women with multiple sclerosis, the researchers looked at how the T cell repertoire shifted as pregnancy progressed.

With regard to this clone: It has no known antigen specificity. No base qualities exist here, and no much larger clone lies one base off it.

The germline V gene gives CDR1 as SGHDN and CDR2 as FVKESK. Compared with germline, V lacks 1 base and J lacks 6 bases; bases without a gene match: 4. The CDR3 contains 14 residues, cysteine and phenylalanine counted. Of all the DNA, just the CDR3 is kept, 42 bases in frame from base 1. Library preparation used the immunoSEQ multiplex PCR assay. Entries here come from immuneACCESS through TCRdb and include only in-frame sequences with V and J called. Some clones fail to appear in such tables; in the studies checked, an unresolved V gene covers under half of the shortfall, and the cause of the remainder is unknown. The table for this sample lists around 21,000 clones; around 89% of them were counted only once. Under 8% of the sample comes from the top ten.

The sequencing here drew on CD8+ T cells from peripheral blood mononuclear cells, taken in the first trimester of pregnancy. The TCR originated in a female donor with multiple sclerosis, enrolled in a pregnancy study. The V and J segments used are TRBV14 and TRBJ2-7, with TRBD1 identical over 9 junction bases. The sequenced DNA: TGTGCCAGCAGCCAAGGGACAGGGGTCGGCGAGCAGTACTTC. Its translation is CASSQGTGVGEQYF.